Listed below are T cell receptor beta chains from one sample, sequenced in a study of neurological immune-mediated disorders. TCRdb re-derived calls from the 5' RACE reads in MiXCR, one entry per CDR3 protein. Of about 40,000 distinct CDR3 sequences in the sample, roughly 15% were seen once. Sequenced sample: CD4+ T cells from blood. These receptors all come from a woman aged 55-75 years with HTLV-1-associated myelopathy (HAM/TSP). CDR3s include the opening cysteine and the closing phenylalanine or tryptophan. D genes are given only for firm matches. Only some rows state a clone size, as once, few, many or a class for expanded clones.

NA	TRBJ2-3	14	TRBV12-3/TRBV12-4	NA	TGTGCCAGCAGTTTAGGGCTAGACACAGATACGCAGTATTTT	CASSLGLDTDTQYF
NA	TRBJ1-1	13	TRBV20-1	many	TGCAGTGCTAGAGACATTTCAAGCACTGAAGCTTTCTTT	CSARDISSTEAFF
NA	TRBJ2-6	16	TRBV5-1	many	TGCGCCAGCAGCCCAAGGGAAAACTCTGGGGCCAACGTCCTGACTTTC	CASSPRENSGANVLTF
NA	TRBJ1-5	15	TRBV19	many	TGTGCCAGTAGTCAGGTCCATGTCAGCAATCAGCCCCAGCATTTT	CASSQVHVSNQPQHF
NA	TRBJ2-3	12	TRBV14	NA	TGTGCCAGCAGCCTGCCCGCAGGGACGCAGTATTTT	CASSLPAGTQYF
NA	TRBJ2-7	14	TRBV20-1	many	TGCAGTGCTAGAGAAGGGGGGGGGGTAAGAGAGCAGTACTTC	CSAREGGGVREQYF
TRBD1	TRBJ1-1	14	TRBV29-1	many	TGCAGCGTTGAATTGTCAGGGGGGGGCACTGAAGCTTTCTTT	CSVELSGGGTEAFF
NA	TRBJ1-2	15	TRBV5-1	NA	TGCGCCAGCAGCGTTGAAGGCCGGGGGCCTAACGGCTACACCTTC	CASSVEGRGPNGYTF
TRBD1	TRBJ1-4	15	TRBV3-1	many	TGTGCCAGCAGCCAAGAGGACAGGGGCAATGAAAAACTGTTTTTT	CASSQEDRGNEKLFF
NA	TRBJ1-2	15	TRBV7-2	many	TGTGCCAGCAGCTCTTTGACACAGGGTTCGCCAGGCTACACCTTC	CASSSLTQGSPGYTF
NA	TRBJ2-2	15	TRBV5-1	many	TGCGCCAGCAGGGAACTCGTTCCGAACACCGGGGAGCTGTTTTTT	CASRELVPNTGELFF
NA	TRBJ2-2	16	TRBV5-1	many	TGCGCCAGCAGCTTGTCAATTTCTGGGAACACCGGGGAGCTGTTTTTT	CASSLSISGNTGELFF
NA	TRBJ2-7	11	TRBV3-1	many	TGTGCCAGCAGCCAAGATGGCGAGCAGTACTTC	CASSQDGEQYF
TRBD2	TRBJ2-3	15	TRBV27	many	TGTGCCAGCAGTTTTCGGCGGGGGGGCCGAAATACGCAGTATTTT	CASSFRRGGRNTQYF
TRBD1	TRBJ1-1	13	TRBV11-3	few	TGTGCCAGCAGCTTAGGACAGGGTTCGGGAGCTTTCTTT	CASSLGQGSGAFF
TRBD1	TRBJ1-2	15	TRBV29-1	many	TGCAGCGTTGAAGATAATCAGGGGGGGGCTAGTGGCTACACCTTC	CSVEDNQGGASGYTF
TRBD2	TRBJ2-1	18	TRBV5-1	many	TGCGCCAGCAGCTTGGCCTACAGTCTAGCGGGGGGCCTATATGAGCAGTTCTTC	CASSLAYSLAGGLYEQFF
NA	TRBJ2-5	12	TRBV24-1	many	TGTGCCACCAGTGGGGGATCCGAGACCCAGTACTTC	CATSGGSETQYF
NA	TRBJ2-5	13	TRBV5-1	NA	TGCGCCAGCAGCTTGCAGGTCCAAGAGACCCAGTACTTC	CASSLQVQETQYF
NA	TRBJ2-2	12	TRBV11-3	NA	TGTGCCAGCAGCTTTGATACCGGGGAGCTGTTTTTT	CASSFDTGELFF
TRBD1	TRBJ2-3	16	TRBV18	many	TGTGCCAGCTCACGAGGACAGGGGCCTGTGCGGGATACGCAGTATTTT	CASSRGQGPVRDTQYF
NA	TRBJ1-2	15	TRBV2	many	TGTGCCAGCGCAGTCTCAGACAGGAGGTCCTATGGCTACACCTTC	CASAVSDRRSYGYTF
TRBD1	TRBJ2-3	16	TRBV5-1	many	TGCGCCAGCAGCTTGGACAGGGGAGACTCCACAGATACGCAGTATTTT	CASSLDRGDSTDTQYF
NA	TRBJ2-7	15	TRBV4-2	many	TGTGCCAGCAGCCAAGATAGGCCGAGTATCTACGAGCAGTACTTC	CASSQDRPSIYEQYF
NA	TRBJ1-5	15	TRBV14	many	TGTGCCAGCAGCCAGCCGACGGGTAGCAATCAGCCCCAGCATTTT	CASSQPTGSNQPQHF
TRBD1	TRBJ1-4	15	TRBV25-1	many	TGTGCCAGCAGTGAATGGACAGGGGTGAATGGAAAACTGTTTTTT	CASSEWTGVNGKLFF
TRBD1	TRBJ1-2	13	TRBV12-3/TRBV12-4	many	TGTGCCAGCGGAACAGGGGGCCTCTATGGCTACACCTTC	CASGTGGLYGYTF
TRBD1	TRBJ2-7	13	TRBV5-1	many	TGCGCCAGCAGCGAACTGACAGGGCACGAGCAGTACTTC	CASSELTGHEQYF
TRBD1	TRBJ2-7	15	TRBV5-1	many	TGCGCCAGCAGCTTGCTAGGGGGCAGCGGCTACGAGCAGTACTTC	CASSLLGGSGYEQYF
NA	TRBJ2-1	14	TRBV7-2	many	TGTGCCAGCAGCCTCTCGCCCATGAGGAATGAGCAGTTCTTC	CASSLSPMRNEQFF
TRBD1	TRBJ1-2	13	TRBV12-3/TRBV12-4	many	TGTGCCAGCAGTAGACAGGGAAACTATGGCTACACCTTC	CASSRQGNYGYTF
TRBD1	TRBJ1-6	14	TRBV5-1	many	TGCGCCAGCAGACGGACAGGGCCTAATTCACCCCTCCACTTT	CASRRTGPNSPLHF
TRBD1	TRBJ1-1	16	TRBV6-5	many	TGTGCCAGCAGTTACTCAAGGGCAGGGGGCATGGCTGAAGCTTTCTTT	CASSYSRAGGMAEAFF
NA	TRBJ1-1	14	TRBV7-8	many	TGTGCCAGCAGCTGGGGTGCAGCTAACACTGAAGCTTTCTTT	CASSWGAANTEAFF
NA	TRBJ1-6	15	TRBV5-1	many	TGCGCCAGCAGCTTGGGCGGGGGGCGAGAATCACCCCTCCACTTT	CASSLGGGRESPLHF
TRBD1	TRBJ2-3	15	TRBV12-3/TRBV12-4	many	TGTGCCAGCAGTTTAGCGGGGACAGCCACAGATACGCAGTATTTT	CASSLAGTATDTQYF
NA	TRBJ2-2	16	TRBV6-6	many	TGTGCCAGCAGTTACTCAGGGCACCGGAACACCGGGGAGCTGTTTTTT	CASSYSGHRNTGELFF
NA	TRBJ1-2	18	TRBV9	many	TGTGCCAGCAGCGTAGAGCCGGTATGGGGGGCCCCTTTCTATGGCTACACCTTC	CASSVEPVWGAPFYGYTF
NA	TRBJ2-3	15	TRBV20-1	many	TGCAGTGCCCTGGACCTTACGAGATACACAGATACGCAGTATTTT	CSALDLTRYTDTQYF
NA	TRBJ1-3	15	TRBV25-1	many	TGTGCCAGCGCCTCGGGACACCTCTCTGGAAACACCATATATTTT	CASASGHLSGNTIYF
NA	TRBJ2-3	14	TRBV5-1	NA	TGCGTCAGCAGCTTTCAGGGAGAGACAGATACGCAGTATTTT	CVSSFQGETDTQYF
TRBD1	TRBJ1-1	17	TRBV7-8	many	TGTGCCAGCAGCCGAGGACAGGGGTTAACCCCGAACACTGAAGCTTTCTTT	CASSRGQGLTPNTEAFF
NA	TRBJ2-3	17	TRBV19	many	TGTGCCAGTAGTACCCCGCGAGGAGGGGGGAACCCAGATACGCAGTATTTT	CASSTPRGGGNPDTQYF
TRBD2	TRBJ2-7	14	TRBV20-1	NA	TGCAGTGCTAGTTCCGGGACTAGCGGTTACGAGCAGTACTTC	CSASSGTSGYEQYF
TRBD2	TRBJ2-3	17	TRBV12-5	many	TGTGCTAGTGGGCCACCGTCGACTAGCCTTCAGGGAGATACGCAGTATTTT	CASGPPSTSLQGDTQYF
NA	TRBJ2-2	15	TRBV20-1	NA	TGCAGTGCTAGAGTCGCAGGCAGTCAGTCCGGGGAGCTGTTTTTT	CSARVAGSQSGELFF
TRBD1	TRBJ1-2	16	TRBV7-2	NA	TGTGCCAGCAGCTTAGTGGTGGGACAGGGGGCGGGAGGCTACACCTTC	CASSLVVGQGAGGYTF
TRBD1	TRBJ1-2	14	TRBV9	many	TGTGCCAGCAGCATCGACGACAGGGGTGTTGGCTACACCTTC	CASSIDDRGVGYTF
NA	TRBJ2-1	13	TRBV5-1	many	TGCGCCAGCAGGGTCGCCTCCTACAATGAGCAGTTCTTC	CASRVASYNEQFF
NA	TRBJ1-2	12	TRBV7-2	many	TGTGCCAGCAGCTCAGGGTTCCATGGCTACACCTTC	CASSSGFHGYTF
NA	TRBJ2-7	12	TRBV29-1	many	TGCAGCGCCACAGGGGAGGGCTACGAGCAGTACTTC	CSATGEGYEQYF
TRBD1	TRBJ2-7	15	TRBV18	NA	TGTGCCAGCTCACCCACCGGACAGGGATCTCTCGAGCAGTACTTC	CASSPTGQGSLEQYF
TRBD1	TRBJ1-5	14	TRBV20-1	many	TGCAGTGCTGGTCCACAGGGGGCATATCAGCCCCAGCATTTT	CSAGPQGAYQPQHF
NA	TRBJ1-1	16	TRBV10-3	many	TGTGCCATCAGTGATGGACAGCTAGGGGTGAACACTGAAGCTTTCTTT	CAISDGQLGVNTEAFF
TRBD1	TRBJ2-4	15	TRBV5-1	many	TGCGCCAGCAGCTTGGGGGACAGAGCCAAAAACATTCAGTACTTC	CASSLGDRAKNIQYF
NA	TRBJ2-3	10	TRBV20-1	many	TGCAGTGCTAGTATCCAGGGGCAGTATTTT	CSASIQGQYF
TRBD2	TRBJ2-1	15	TRBV9	many	TGTGCCAGCAGCCCACGTGGGGGGGTAGTTGATGAGCAGTTCTTC	CASSPRGGVVDEQFF
NA	TRBJ2-5	14	TRBV5-1	many	TGCGCCAGCAGCTTGGGCCAGCAGTTGGAGACCCAGTACTTC	CASSLGQQLETQYF
NA	TRBJ2-3	13	TRBV18	many	TGTGCCAGCTCACCACCGTGGACAGATACGCAGTATTTT	CASSPPWTDTQYF
NA	TRBJ2-5	12	TRBV28	NA	TGTGCCAGCAGTTTCTTTCGGGGGACCCAGTACTTC	CASSFFRGTQYF